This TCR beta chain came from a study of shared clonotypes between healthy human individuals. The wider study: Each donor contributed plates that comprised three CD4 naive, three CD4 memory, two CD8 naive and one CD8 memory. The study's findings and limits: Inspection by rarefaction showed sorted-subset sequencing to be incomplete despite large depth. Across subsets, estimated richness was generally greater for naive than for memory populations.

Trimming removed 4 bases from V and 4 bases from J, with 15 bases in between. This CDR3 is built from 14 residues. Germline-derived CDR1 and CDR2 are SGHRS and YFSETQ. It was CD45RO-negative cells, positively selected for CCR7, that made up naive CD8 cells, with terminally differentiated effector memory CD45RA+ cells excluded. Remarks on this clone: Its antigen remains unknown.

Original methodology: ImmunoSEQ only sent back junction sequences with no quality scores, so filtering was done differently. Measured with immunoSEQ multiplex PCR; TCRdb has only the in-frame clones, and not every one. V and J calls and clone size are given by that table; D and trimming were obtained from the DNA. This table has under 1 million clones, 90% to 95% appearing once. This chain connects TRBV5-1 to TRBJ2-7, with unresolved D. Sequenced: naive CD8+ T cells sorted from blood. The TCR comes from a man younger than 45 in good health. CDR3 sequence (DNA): TGCGCCAGCAGCGCGTACCCGGGCCTATACGAGCAGTACTTC. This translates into CASSAYPGLYEQYF.